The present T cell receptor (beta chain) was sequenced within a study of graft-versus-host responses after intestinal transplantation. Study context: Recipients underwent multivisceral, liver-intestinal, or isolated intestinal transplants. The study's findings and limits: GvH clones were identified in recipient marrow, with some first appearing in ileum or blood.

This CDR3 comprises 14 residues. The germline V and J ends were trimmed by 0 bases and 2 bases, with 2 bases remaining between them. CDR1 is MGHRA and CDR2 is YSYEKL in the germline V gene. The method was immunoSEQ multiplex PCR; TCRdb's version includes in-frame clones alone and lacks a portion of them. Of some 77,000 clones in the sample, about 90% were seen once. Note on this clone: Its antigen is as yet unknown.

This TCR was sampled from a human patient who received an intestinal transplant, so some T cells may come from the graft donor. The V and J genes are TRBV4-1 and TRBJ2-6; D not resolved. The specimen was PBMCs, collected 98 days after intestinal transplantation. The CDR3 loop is CASSQDTGANVLTF. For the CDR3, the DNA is TGCGCCAGCAGCCAAGACACTGGGGCCAACGTCCTGACTTTC.